Given below is one T cell receptor (beta chain) in context. The CDR3 end is not reached by the read, which stops 3 residues before it; the germline J gene fills it in. This specimen comes from a study of T cells in women clearing cervical HPV infection. Only in-frame clones appear in the TCRdb table, and some are missing; sequencing was by immunoSEQ multiplex PCR. Seen in this sample are about 22,000 clones; the ten most common clones hold 3% to 4%. The CDR3 runs 14 residues. CDR1 and CDR2 from the germline V gene are DFQATT and SNEGSKA (reference sequence). Trimming removed 5 bases at V and 1 base at J, with 15 bases between.

The source is a woman aged 18-70 years with a cervical HPV16 infection that either progressed to CIN3+ or cleared (not recorded which). Sequencing was carried out using blood buffy coat. The rearrangement joins TRBV20-1 to TRBJ2-7; perhaps TRBD2 as D (6 bases). This CDR3 is CSAWRASESYEQYF. CDR3 DNA (partial): TGCAGTGCTTGGCGGGCTAGCGAGTCCTACGAG.